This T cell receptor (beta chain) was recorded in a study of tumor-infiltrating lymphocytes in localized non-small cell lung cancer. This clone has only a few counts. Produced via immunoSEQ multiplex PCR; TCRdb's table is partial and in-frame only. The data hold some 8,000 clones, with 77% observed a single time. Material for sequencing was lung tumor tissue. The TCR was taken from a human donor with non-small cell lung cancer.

The CDR3 DNA follows: TGCGCCAGCAGCTTGGGACAGGGCACCGGGGAGCTGTTTTTT. Translated: CASSLGQGTGELFF. The genes are TRBV5-1 and TRBJ2-2, with 7 nucleotides matching TRBD1. Germline-derived CDR1 and CDR2 are SGHRS and YFSETQ. The CDR3 runs 14 residues. V was pared by 0 bases and J by 4 bases, with 0 bases of the junction left unmatched.